This T cell receptor (beta chain) is drawn from a study of blood T cell repertoires in COVID-19. Study at large: COVID-19 samples collected from the United States, Italy and Spain covered acute and convalescent phases. The cDNA or gDNA used as material had been derived from T cells, B-cell-depleted T cells, or PBMCs.

Authors' processing steps: How many nucleated cells were present was estimated from reference gene primer amplification. The table came from immunoSEQ multiplex PCR; TCRdb's copy has only in-frame clones and leaves some out. The D gene and trimming were derived from the DNA, and the V and J assignments and clone size from that table. The sample lists 150,000 to 200,000 clones, 80% to 85% seen once, with about 12% in the top ten. This TCR was sampled from a woman aged 80 or older with COVID-19, enrolled during active disease. Sequencing was carried out using peripheral blood.

As DNA, the CDR3 is TGTGCCAGCTCACCAACAGGTCTTGGGCCTTACGAGCAGTACTTC. This codes for CASSPTGLGPYEQYF. The J gene is TRBJ2-7, the V gene TRBV18; D possibly corresponds to TRBD1 (5 bases). Trimming cost V 2 bases and J 4 bases, with 15 bases left between them. CDR3 length: 15 amino acids. Germline-derived CDR1 and CDR2 are KGHSH and LQKENI.